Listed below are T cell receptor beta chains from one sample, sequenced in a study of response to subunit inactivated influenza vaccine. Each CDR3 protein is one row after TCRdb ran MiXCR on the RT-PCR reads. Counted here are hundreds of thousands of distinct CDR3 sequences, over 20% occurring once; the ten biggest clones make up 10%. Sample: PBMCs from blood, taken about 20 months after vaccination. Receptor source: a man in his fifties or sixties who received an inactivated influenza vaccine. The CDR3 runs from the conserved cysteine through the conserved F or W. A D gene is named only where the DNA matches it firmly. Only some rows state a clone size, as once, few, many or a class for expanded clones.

cdr3_nt: TGTGCCAGCAGTTACGGGTGGGAGAAAGATACGCAGTATTTT
cdr3_aa: CASSYGWEKDTQYF
clone_size: NA
j_call: TRBJ2-3
cdr3_length: 14
d_call: NA
v_call: TRBV6-5

cdr3_nt: TGTGCCAGCTGGACAGGCCTGAGAGGGACTGAAGCTTTCTTT
cdr3_aa: CASWTGLRGTEAFF
clone_size: many
j_call: TRBJ1-1
cdr3_length: 14
d_call: TRBD1
v_call: TRBV27

cdr3_nt: TGTGCCAGCAGCTCGCTGACAGAGAACACTGAAGCTTTCTTT
cdr3_aa: CASSSLTENTEAFF
clone_size: many
j_call: TRBJ1-1
cdr3_length: 14
d_call: NA
v_call: TRBV5-4

cdr3_nt: TGCAGTGCTAAGGGGACAGTTAGCACAGATACGCAGTATTTT
cdr3_aa: CSAKGTVSTDTQYF
clone_size: NA
j_call: TRBJ2-3
cdr3_length: 14
d_call: TRBD1
v_call: TRBV20-1

cdr3_nt: TGTGCCAGTAGTACGACTGGCTATAATTCACCCCTCCACTTT
cdr3_aa: CASSTTGYNSPLHF
clone_size: NA
j_call: TRBJ1-6
cdr3_length: 14
d_call: NA
v_call: TRBV19

cdr3_nt: TGTGCCAGCAGTTTAACCGGGACAGGGTCTCAGCCCCAGCATTTT
cdr3_aa: CASSLTGTGSQPQHF
clone_size: NA
j_call: TRBJ1-5
cdr3_length: 15
d_call: TRBD1
v_call: TRBV12-3/TRBV12-4

cdr3_nt: TGTGCCACCAGTGATAGTACCAGGGATGTCGATGAGCAGTTCTTC
cdr3_aa: CATSDSTRDVDEQFF
clone_size: NA
j_call: TRBJ2-1
cdr3_length: 15
d_call: NA
v_call: TRBV24-1

cdr3_nt: TGCAGTGCTCCCGCGAGCGGGAGACTAAGGAACGAGCAGTACTTC
cdr3_aa: CSAPASGRLRNEQYF
clone_size: NA
j_call: TRBJ2-7
cdr3_length: 15
d_call: TRBD2
v_call: TRBV20-1

cdr3_nt: TGTGCCATCAGTGAGTTTCAAGAGACCCAGTACTTC
cdr3_aa: CAISEFQETQYF
clone_size: few
j_call: TRBJ2-5
cdr3_length: 12
d_call: NA
v_call: TRBV10-3

cdr3_nt: TGTGCCAGCAGCCAAGACTCTAGCGGGGAGATTTACGAGCAGTACTTC
cdr3_aa: CASSQDSSGEIYEQYF
clone_size: NA
j_call: TRBJ2-7
cdr3_length: 16
d_call: TRBD2
v_call: TRBV3-1

cdr3_nt: TGCGCCAGCAGCCAAGATAAGGGAGGGGGAAACATTCAGTACTTC
cdr3_aa: CASSQDKGGGNIQYF
clone_size: few
j_call: TRBJ2-4
cdr3_length: 15
d_call: NA
v_call: TRBV4-3

cdr3_nt: TGTGCCAGCAGTGGGTTACAGGGTTCGGCTGAGCAGTTCTTC
cdr3_aa: CASSGLQGSAEQFF
clone_size: once
j_call: TRBJ2-1
cdr3_length: 14
d_call: NA
v_call: TRBV2

cdr3_nt: TGCGCCAGCAGCCAAGACAGGGGGCGAGGGTATGGCTACACCTTC
cdr3_aa: CASSQDRGRGYGYTF
clone_size: many
j_call: TRBJ1-2
cdr3_length: 15
d_call: TRBD1
v_call: TRBV4-1

cdr3_nt: TGTGCCAGCAGTTTCGGACAGGGATGGGGAAAACTGGTTTTT
cdr3_aa: CASSFGQGWGKLVF
clone_size: NA
j_call: TRBJ1-4
cdr3_length: 14
d_call: TRBD1
v_call: TRBV28

cdr3_nt: TGTGCCAGCAGTATCCGACAGAATGAGTTTTCGGGCTACACCTTC
cdr3_aa: CASSIRQNEFSGYTF
clone_size: NA
j_call: TRBJ1-2
cdr3_length: 15
d_call: NA
v_call: TRBV6-1

cdr3_nt: TGTGCCAGCAGCTTAGCGAGGCTAGCGGTAACAGATACGCAGTATTTT
cdr3_aa: CASSLARLAVTDTQYF
clone_size: few
j_call: TRBJ2-3
cdr3_length: 16
d_call: TRBD2
v_call: TRBV7-6

cdr3_nt: TGTGCCAGCAGTAAACCGACAGAGAACACCGGGGAGCTGTTTTTT
cdr3_aa: CASSKPTENTGELFF
clone_size: few
j_call: TRBJ2-2
cdr3_length: 15
d_call: NA
v_call: TRBV12-3/TRBV12-4

cdr3_nt: TGTGCCAGCACTCTTCGGGAAGCCGGGGAGCTGTTTTTT
cdr3_aa: CASTLREAGELFF
clone_size: few
j_call: TRBJ2-2
cdr3_length: 13
d_call: NA
v_call: TRBV28

cdr3_nt: TGTGCCATCAGAAAAAGACTAGCGGGAGAGAAACTCACAGATACGCAGTATTTT
cdr3_aa: CAIRKRLAGEKLTDTQYF
clone_size: few
j_call: TRBJ2-3
cdr3_length: 18
d_call: TRBD2
v_call: TRBV10-3

cdr3_nt: TGTGCCAGCAGGACCGATTCTGAAGCTTTCTTT
cdr3_aa: CASRTDSEAFF
clone_size: NA
j_call: TRBJ1-1
cdr3_length: 11
d_call: NA
v_call: TRBV6-2/TRBV6-3

cdr3_nt: TGTGCCTGGAGTGCACCGGGCAGGGGATACGAGCAGTACTTC
cdr3_aa: CAWSAPGRGYEQYF
clone_size: NA
j_call: TRBJ2-7
cdr3_length: 14
d_call: NA
v_call: TRBV30

cdr3_nt: TGTGCCAGCAGCTTAGGGACAGGGAACACCGGGGAGCTGTTTTTT
cdr3_aa: CASSLGTGNTGELFF
clone_size: NA
j_call: TRBJ2-2
cdr3_length: 15
d_call: TRBD1
v_call: TRBV7-6

cdr3_nt: TGCAGTGCTAGAGATCGTCCGGGGACCCAGTACTTC
cdr3_aa: CSARDRPGTQYF
clone_size: NA
j_call: TRBJ2-5
cdr3_length: 12
d_call: NA
v_call: TRBV20-1

cdr3_nt: TGTGCCAGCAGCTTGGCCGGCAGGGGAAGCAATCAGCCCCAGCATTTT
cdr3_aa: CASSLAGRGSNQPQHF
clone_size: many
j_call: TRBJ1-5
cdr3_length: 16
d_call: NA
v_call: TRBV5-6

cdr3_nt: TGTGCCAGCAGGCCACAGGGGGCGCGAAGGGCAACTAATGAAAAACTGTTTTTT
cdr3_aa: CASRPQGARRATNEKLFF
clone_size: NA
j_call: TRBJ1-4
cdr3_length: 18
d_call: TRBD1
v_call: TRBV11-1

cdr3_nt: TGTGCCAGCAGCCCTTCCCCCGGGACAATGGGTGAGCAGTTCTTC
cdr3_aa: CASSPSPGTMGEQFF
clone_size: NA
j_call: TRBJ2-1
cdr3_length: 15
d_call: NA
v_call: TRBV9

cdr3_nt: TGCAGCGTCGGACAGGGCCGGAACACTGAAGCTTTCTTT
cdr3_aa: CSVGQGRNTEAFF
clone_size: medium-sized
j_call: TRBJ1-1
cdr3_length: 13
d_call: TRBD1
v_call: TRBV29-1

cdr3_nt: TGTGCCAGCAGCTTAGGACAGGGGGGAAACAATGAGCAGTTCTTC
cdr3_aa: CASSLGQGGNNEQFF
clone_size: NA
j_call: TRBJ2-1
cdr3_length: 15
d_call: TRBD1
v_call: TRBV11-3